The 16 T cell receptor beta chains given below trace back to one sample, sequenced in a study of blood T cell repertoires in COVID-19. The data were produced by immunoSEQ multiplex PCR, yet TCRdb's version contains in-frame clones alone and is incomplete. Of tens of thousands of clones detected, 82% appear once; the ten largest clones hold roughly 13%. Input material: peripheral blood. Receptors originate from a woman older than 75 with acute or convalescent COVID-19.

This clone was seen just once. The V call is TRBV30, the J call TRBJ2-7; perhaps TRBD1 as D (6 bases). Germline loops: CDR1 GTSNPN, CDR2 SVGIG (reference sequence). The CDR3 is 14 amino acids. V was clipped by 3 bases and J by 3 bases, with 15 bases between them. The DNA of the CDR3 is TGTGCCTGGAGGGGACAAGGGGCCTACTACGAGCAGTACTTC. Translation gives CAWRGQGAYYEQYF.

The rearrangement links TRBV10-3 to TRBJ1-2, with 9 bases fitting TRBD1. This CDR3 is built from 11 residues. Unmatched junction bases numbered 5, after V lost 11 bases and J lost 7 bases. Germline V gene sequence: CDR1 ENHRY, CDR2 SYGVKD. Written as DNA, the CDR3 is TGTGCCCTAGGGACAGGGATTGGCTACACCTTC. As protein: CALGTGIGYTF.

The chain carries TRBV6-5 and TRBJ2-6; D gene ambiguous. V shed 4 bases and J shed 0 bases, with 7 bases lying between them. From germline, CDR1 is MNHEY and CDR2 SVGAGI. This CDR3 is 15 amino acids long. The CDR3 sequence: CASSSYSSGANVLTF. CDR3 coding DNA: TGTGCCAGCAGTTCCTACAGCTCTGGGGCCAACGTCCTGACTTTC.

The chain joins TRBV6-5 to TRBJ1-2, with TRBD1 identical over 7 bases. J gave up 7 bases and V 5 bases, and 10 bases lay outside the gene matches. The CDR3 has 14 amino acids. CDR1 is MNHEY, CDR2 SVGAGI, per germline. The DNA for the CDR3 is TGTGCCAGCAGTCCCGGTTCAGGGGGTCTTGGCTACACCTTC. It translates to CASSPGSGGLGYTF.

The rearrangement links TRBV11-2 to TRBJ1-2; 7 positions agree with TRBD1. Germline-derived CDR1 and CDR2 are SGHAT and FQNNGV. Trimming took 5 bases from V and 0 from J; bases not matched to a gene: 12. The CDR3 sequence is 17 residues long. The DNA for the CDR3 is TGTGCCAGCAGCCAAGACAGGGCTTATTGGTCTAACTATGGCTACACCTTC. The encoded protein is CASSQDRAYWSNYGYTF.

The chain is built from TRBV30 and TRBJ1-5, with TRBD1 identical over 12 bases. V gave up 3 bases and J gave up 5 bases; unmatched junction bases: 17. CDR3 length: 19 amino acids. Per the germline V gene, CDR1 is GTSNPN and CDR2 is SVGIG (reference sequence). CDR3 protein: CAWSHPTGTGGYFYQPQHF. The CDR3 DNA follows: TGTGCCTGGAGCCACCCCACGGGGACAGGGGGCTATTTTTATCAGCCCCAGCATTTT. Drawing the rest from reference TRBV30 and TRBJ1-5, the complete variable domain is SQTIHQWPATLVQPVGSPLSLECTVEGTSNPNLYWYRQAAGRGLQLLFYSVGIGQISSEVPQNLSASRPQDRQFILSSKKLLLSDSGFYLCAWSHPTGTGGYFYQPQHFGDGTRLSIL.

The chain is built from TRBV19 and TRBJ2-1, with 7 positions matching TRBD1. The CDR3 totals 12 residues. The V segment lost 7 bases and the J segment 12 bases; nucleotides outside the gene matches: 9. The germline CDR1 and CDR2 sequences are LNHDA and SQIVND (reference sequence). CDR3 sequence: CASKRQGGWQFF. The DNA of the CDR3 is TGTGCCAGTAAAAGACAGGGCGGGTGGCAGTTCTTC.

This chain's CDR3 is CASSKTDRAFYGYTF. The CDR3 coding sequence is TGTGCCAGCAGTAAGACGGACAGGGCATTCTATGGCTACACCTTC. The chain uses TRBV6-6 and TRBJ1-2, with TRBD1 matching 8 bases. The CDR3 runs 15 residues. Germline CDR1 and CDR2: MNHNY and SVGAGI (reference sequence). V gave up 5 bases and J gave up 4 bases; unmatched junction bases: 9.

The chain has TRBV28 and TRBJ2-7; 9 bases are shared with TRBD1. CDR1 is MDHEN, CDR2 SYDVKM, per germline. J was trimmed by 6 bases and V by 6 bases; bases with no gene match: 6. The CDR3 covers 13 residues. CDR3 protein: CASRFTGGGEQYF. DNA for the CDR3: TGTGCCAGCAGATTTACAGGGGGCGGCGAGCAGTACTTC.

This clone has a count of ten or more. The chain couples TRBV5-1 to TRBJ2-7; 9 bases match TRBD2. V trimming: 6 bases; J trimming: 3 bases; junction bases outside the gene matches: 13. The CDR3 covers 16 residues. The germline V gene has CDR1 SGHRS and CDR2 YFSETQ. The CDR3 DNA follows: TGCGCCAGCACCCCGATGGCTAGCGGGGCCCGCTACGAGCAGTACTTC. This gives the protein CASTPMASGARYEQYF.

The V and J genes are TRBV27 and TRBJ1-3; D unresolved. Trimming took 2 bases from V and 0 from J, leaving 8 bases between them. In germline, CDR1 is MNHEY, CDR2 SMNVEV (reference sequence). The CDR3 is made up of 15 amino acids. This chain's CDR3 is CASSLDGFSGNTIYF. CDR3 sequence (DNA): TGTGCCAGCAGTTTAGATGGCTTCTCTGGAAACACCATATATTTT.

The chain uses TRBV7-9 and TRBJ2-3; D may be TRBD2 (6 bases). Germline CDR1 and CDR2: SEHNR and FQNEAQ (reference sequence). V lost 5 bases, J lost 11 bases, and 23 bases lay in between. This CDR3 comprises 15 residues. The CDR3 is CASSLDSPGSRGQYF. CDR3 DNA: TGTGCCAGCAGCCTTGACAGCCCCGGGAGTAGAGGGCAGTATTTT.

The chain recombines TRBV11-2 with TRBJ1-6; D remains unclear. This CDR3 region has 16 residues. Trimming cost V 5 bases and J 11 bases, with 22 bases left between them. From germline, CDR1 is SGHAT and CDR2 FQNNGV. CDR3 amino acids: CASSTLNLLPRTPLHF. CDR3 nucleotides: TGTGCCAGCAGCACACTCAACCTACTGCCCAGGACACCCCTCCACTTT.

This clone has a single count. This sequence joins TRBV5-4 and TRBJ2-2, with 9 positions matching TRBD1. CDR3 length: 16 amino acids. Germline V gives CDR1 SGHNT, CDR2 YYREEE (reference sequence). V lost 0 bases to trimming and J lost 4 bases; unmatched junction nucleotides: 4. The CDR3 loop reads CASSLGDRDPTGELFF. For the CDR3, the DNA is TGTGCCAGCAGCTTGGGGGACAGGGATCCCACCGGGGAGCTGTTTTTT.

The rearrangement links TRBV7-3 to TRBJ2-2; no clear D. Looked up from germline, CDR1 is SGHTA and CDR2 is FQGTGA. The CDR3 runs 15 residues. Between the trimmed V and J ends, which lost 5 bases and 4 bases, there was a span of 14 bases. The CDR3: CASSLDFTPTGELFF. CDR3 bases: TGTGCCAGCAGCCTCGACTTCACCCCCACCGGGGAGCTGTTTTTT. Together with reference TRBV7-3 and TRBJ2-2, the CDR3 gives the full variable domain: GAGVSQTPSNKVTEKGKYVELRCDPISGHTALYWYRQSLGQGPEFLIYFQGTGAADDSGLPNDRFFAVRPEGSVSTLKIQRTERGDSAVYLCASSLDFTPTGELFFGEGSRLTVL.

The gene calls are TRBV7-2 and TRBJ2-3, with TRBD1 identical over 9 bases. CDR1 is SGHTA and CDR2 is FQGNSA in the germline V gene. The ends lost 8 bases at V and 6 bases at J; junction bases unmatched: 12. CDR3 size: 15 residues. The CDR3 loop is CASGPRDRERDTQYF. CDR3 sequence (DNA): TGTGCCAGCGGGCCCCGGGACAGGGAGAGGGATACGCAGTATTTT.